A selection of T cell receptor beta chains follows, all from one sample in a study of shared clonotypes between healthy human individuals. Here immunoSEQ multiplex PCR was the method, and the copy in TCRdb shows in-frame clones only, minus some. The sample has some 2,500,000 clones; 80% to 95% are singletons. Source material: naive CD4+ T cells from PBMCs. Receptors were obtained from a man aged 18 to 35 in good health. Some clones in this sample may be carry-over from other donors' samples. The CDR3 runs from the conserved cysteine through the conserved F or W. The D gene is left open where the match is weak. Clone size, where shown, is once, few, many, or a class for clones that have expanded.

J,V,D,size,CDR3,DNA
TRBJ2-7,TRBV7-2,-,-,CASSSPGGTGAYEQYF,TGTGCCAGCAGCTCACCCGGGGGGACAGGAGCCTACGAGCAGTACTTC
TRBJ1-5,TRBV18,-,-,CASSPGQEPNQPQHF,TGTGCCAGCTCACCAGGTCAGGAGCCTAATCAGCCCCAGCATTTT
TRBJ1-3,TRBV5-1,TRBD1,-,CASRATGLSGNTIYF,TGCGCCAGCAGAGCGACAGGGCTTTCTGGAAACACCATATATTTT
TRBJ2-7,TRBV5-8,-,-,CASSLGSKGTYEQYF,TGTGCCAGCAGCTTAGGAAGTAAGGGAACCTACGAGCAGTACTTC
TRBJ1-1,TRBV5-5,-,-,CASSLVTEAFF,TGTGCCAGCAGCCTCGTTACTGAAGCTTTCTTT
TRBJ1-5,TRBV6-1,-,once,CASSTDSNQPQHF,TGTGCCAGCAGTACAGACAGCAATCAGCCCCAGCATTTT
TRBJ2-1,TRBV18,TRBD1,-,CASSRGQDPYNEQFF,TGTGCCAGCTCACGGGGACAGGACCCGTACAATGAGCAGTTCTTC
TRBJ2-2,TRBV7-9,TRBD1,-,CASSRLRTGFGELFF,TGTGCCAGCAGCCGGCTACGGACAGGGTTCGGGGAGCTGTTTTTT
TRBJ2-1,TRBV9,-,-,CASSVYQGNEQFF,TGTGCCAGCAGCGTATATCAAGGCAATGAGCAGTTCTTC
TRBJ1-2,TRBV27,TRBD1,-,CASSPRTGTDGYTF,TGTGCCAGCAGTCCCCGGACAGGTACCGATGGCTACACCTTC
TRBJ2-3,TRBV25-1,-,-,CASSIMVGTDTQYF,TGTGCCAGCAGTATTATGGTCGGGACAGATACGCAGTATTTT
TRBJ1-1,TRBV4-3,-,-,CASSLRTNTEAFF,TGCGCCAGCAGCCTTAGGACGAACACTGAAGCTTTCTTT
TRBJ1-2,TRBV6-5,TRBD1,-,CASRTGTVNYGYTF,TGTGCCAGCAGAACCGGGACAGTGAACTATGGCTACACCTTC
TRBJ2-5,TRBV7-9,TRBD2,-,CASSSPPGGLQETQYF,TGTGCCAGCAGCTCCCCCCCGGGGGGATTACAAGAGACCCAGTACTTC
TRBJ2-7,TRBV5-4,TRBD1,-,CASSSETGTGDHEQYF,TGTGCCAGCAGCTCAGAAACCGGGACAGGGGACCACGAGCAGTACTTC
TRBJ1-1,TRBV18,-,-,CASSPVDRLSNTEAFF,TGTGCCAGCTCACCCGTAGACAGGCTATCGAACACTGAAGCTTTCTTT
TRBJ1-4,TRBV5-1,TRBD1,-,CASSLGTGGPEELFF,TGCGCCAGCAGCTTGGGGACAGGGGGACCCGAGGAACTGTTTTTT
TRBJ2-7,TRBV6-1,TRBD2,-,CASSEVLAGEQYF,TGTGCCAGCAGTGAAGTTTTAGCGGGCGAGCAGTACTTC
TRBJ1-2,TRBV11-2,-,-,CASRGGAEGGYTF,TGTGCCAGCAGGGGAGGGGCAGAGGGTGGCTACACCTTC
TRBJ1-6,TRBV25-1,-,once,CASSVSSYNSPLHF,TGTGCCAGCAGTGTCAGCTCCTATAATTCACCCCTCCACTTT
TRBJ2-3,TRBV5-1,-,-,CASSPATDSTQYF,TGCGCCAGCAGCCCCGCCACCGACTCCACGCAGTATTTT
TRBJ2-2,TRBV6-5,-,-,CASSYSYANTGELFF,TGTGCCAGCAGTTACTCCTACGCGAACACCGGGGAGCTGTTTTTT
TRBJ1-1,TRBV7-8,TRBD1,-,CASNQDRGPNTEAFF,TGTGCCAGCAACCAAGACAGGGGACCGAACACTGAAGCTTTCTTT
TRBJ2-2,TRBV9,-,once,CASSPDKTANTGELFF,TGTGCCAGCAGCCCGGACAAAACTGCGAACACCGGGGAGCTGTTTTTT
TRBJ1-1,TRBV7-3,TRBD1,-,CASSLARGQAEAFF,TGTGCCAGCAGCTTAGCAAGGGGGCAGGCTGAAGCTTTCTTT
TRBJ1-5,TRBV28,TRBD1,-,CASSLVAGGQPQHF,TGTGCCAGCAGTTTAGTGGCAGGGGGTCAGCCCCAGCATTTT
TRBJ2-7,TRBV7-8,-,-,CASSLAAGGSYEQYF,TGTGCCAGCAGCTTAGCGGCAGGGGGGAGCTACGAGCAGTACTTC
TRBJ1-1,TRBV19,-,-,CASSRTGLYYTEAFF,TGTGCCAGTAGCCGAACAGGCCTTTATTACACTGAAGCTTTCTTT
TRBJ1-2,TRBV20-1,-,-,CSARVGGSYTF,TGCAGTGCTAGAGTTGGGGGAAGCTACACCTTC
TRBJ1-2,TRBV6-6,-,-,CASSYSPWEHYGYTF,TGTGCCAGCAGTTACTCGCCGTGGGAACACTATGGCTACACCTTC
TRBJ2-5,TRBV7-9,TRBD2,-,CASSPRLAGRRKKETQYF,TGTGCCAGCAGCCCCAGGTTAGCGGGAAGGCGAAAGAAAGAGACCCAGTACTTC
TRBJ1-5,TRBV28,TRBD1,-,CASSLSDRVGDQPQHF,TGTGCCAGCAGTTTATCGGACAGGGTGGGAGATCAGCCCCAGCATTTT
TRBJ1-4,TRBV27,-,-,CASSPWVVEGEKLFF,TGTGCCAGCAGTCCCTGGGTCGTAGAGGGTGAAAAACTGTTTTTT